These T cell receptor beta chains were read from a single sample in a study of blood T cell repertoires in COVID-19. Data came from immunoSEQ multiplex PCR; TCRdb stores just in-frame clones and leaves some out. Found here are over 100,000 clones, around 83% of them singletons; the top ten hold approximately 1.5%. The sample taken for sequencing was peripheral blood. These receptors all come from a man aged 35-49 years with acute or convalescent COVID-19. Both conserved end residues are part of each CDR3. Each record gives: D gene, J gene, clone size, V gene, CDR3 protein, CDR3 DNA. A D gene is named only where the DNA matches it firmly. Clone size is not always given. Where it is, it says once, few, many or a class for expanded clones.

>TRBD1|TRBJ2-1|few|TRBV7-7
CASSPPGTAYNEQFF
TGTGCTAGCAGCCCCCCGGGGACAGCTTACAATGAGCAGTTCTTC
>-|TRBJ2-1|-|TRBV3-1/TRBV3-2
CASSLPRGTSYNEQFF
TGTGCCAGCAGCCTCCCCCGGGGTACTTCCTACAATGAGCAGTTCTTC
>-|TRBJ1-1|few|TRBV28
CASSLVQGHTEAFF
TGTGCCAGCAGTTTGGTCCAGGGGCACACTGAAGCTTTCTTT
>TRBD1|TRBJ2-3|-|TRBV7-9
CASSLTGQGSTDTQYF
TGTGCCAGCAGCCTTACCGGACAGGGGAGCACAGATACGCAGTATTTT
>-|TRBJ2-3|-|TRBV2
CASSLETFVTDTQYF
TGTGCCAGCAGTTTGGAGACTTTTGTCACAGATACGCAGTATTTT
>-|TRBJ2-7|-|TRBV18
CASSPDMVVFYEQYF
TGTGCCAGCTCACCTGACATGGTGGTCTTTTACGAGCAGTACTTC
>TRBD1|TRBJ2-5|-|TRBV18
CASTKTGSPQETQYF
TGTGCCAGCACTAAGACAGGGTCCCCCCAAGAGACCCAGTACTTC
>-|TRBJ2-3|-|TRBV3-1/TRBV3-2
CASSRTGADTQYF
TGTGCCAGCAGCCGGACGGGAGCAGATACGCAGTATTTT
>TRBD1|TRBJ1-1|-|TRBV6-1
CASSEARSGGTEAFF
TGTGCCAGCAGTGAAGCTAGATCAGGGGGGACTGAAGCTTTCTTT
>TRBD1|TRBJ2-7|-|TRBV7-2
CASSYWTGGYEQYF
TGTGCCAGCAGCTACTGGACAGGGGGCTACGAGCAGTACTTC
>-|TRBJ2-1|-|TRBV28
CASSFDRVAKGEQFF
TGTGCCAGCAGTTTTGATCGGGTGGCGAAGGGGGAGCAGTTCTTC
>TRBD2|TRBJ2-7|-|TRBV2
CASMPGTRATQYF
TGTGCCAGCATGCCCGGGACTAGAGCGACTCAGTACTTC
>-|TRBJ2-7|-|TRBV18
CASSPPSGFYEQYF
TGTGCCAGCTCACCACCGTCAGGGTTCTACGAGCAGTACTTC
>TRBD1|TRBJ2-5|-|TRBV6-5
CASRIDRGSETQYF
TGTGCCAGCAGGATCGACAGGGGATCTGAGACCCAGTACTTC
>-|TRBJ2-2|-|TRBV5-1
CASRRRDGTGELFF
TGCGCCAGCAGACGGCGGGACGGGACCGGGGAGCTGTTTTTT
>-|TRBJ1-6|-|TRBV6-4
CASSAVGSDSPLHF
TGTGCCAGCAGTGCCGTTGGGAGCGATTCACCCCTCCACTTT
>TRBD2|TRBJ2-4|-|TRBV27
CASSPTLHTSGRQNIQYF
TGTGCCAGCAGTCCCACCCTCCATACTAGCGGGAGACAGAACATTCAGTACTTC
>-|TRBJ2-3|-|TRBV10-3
CAAQGAQGAGPSTDTQYF
TGTGCCGCGCAGGGGGCGCAGGGAGCGGGGCCTAGCACAGATACGCAGTATTTT
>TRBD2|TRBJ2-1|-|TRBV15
CATSRGCTSGTSAGDEQFF
TGTGCCACCAGCAGAGGGTGCACCTCGGGGACTAGCGCCGGCGATGAGCAGTTCTTC
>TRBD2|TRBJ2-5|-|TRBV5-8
CASSLGRTGLSQETQYF
TGTGCCAGCAGCTTGGGCCGAACGGGACTATCTCAAGAGACCCAGTACTTC
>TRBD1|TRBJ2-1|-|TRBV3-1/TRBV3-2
CASRRGTGAYNEQFF
TGTGCCAGCAGAAGGGGGACAGGGGCCTACAATGAGCAGTTCTTC
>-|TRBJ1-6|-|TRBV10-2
CASGPISYNSPLHF
TGCGCCAGCGGGCCAATCTCCTATAATTCACCCCTCCACTTT
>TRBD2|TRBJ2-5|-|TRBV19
CASSIISGSQETQYF
TGTGCCAGTAGTATTATTAGCGGGAGCCAAGAGACCCAGTACTTC
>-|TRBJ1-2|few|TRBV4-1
CASSQDRVDNYGYTF
TGCGCCAGCAGCCAAGACAGGGTAGATAACTATGGCTACACCTTC